Each of the 22 T cell receptor beta chains below was sequenced from the same sample in a study of PD-1 blockade in mismatch repair-deficient tumors listed by TCRdb under 2017. The library was generated by the immunoSEQ multiplex PCR assay. The table was pulled from immuneACCESS by TCRdb, which kept in-frame rearrangements only. Such tables lose some clones; where checked, under half of the loss comes from unresolved V genes, and the rest has no known cause. The sample profile shows roughly 120,000 clones; 88% of them were found once. Of the sample, about 11% falls within the top ten clones. Here the sequenced sample was peripheral blood, taken approximately 72 weeks after starting pembrolizumab. The receptors derive from an adult with mismatch repair-deficient cancer.

Worth noting for this clone: Other DNA sequences in this specimen translate into the identical CDR3. CDR3 residues: CASSPTGGSYEQYF. As DNA, the CDR3 is TGTGCCAGCTCACCGACAGGCGGCTCCTACGAGCAGTACTTC. The rearrangement joins TRBV18 to TRBJ2-7; D might be TRBD1 (6 bases). The CDR3 has 14 residues. The V gene's germline CDR1 is KGHSH and CDR2 LQKENI. V was pared by 3 bases and J by 0 bases, with 9 bases between.

The rearrangement links TRBV27 to TRBJ2-4; 7 positions agree with TRBD2. This CDR3 has 11 amino acids. Trimming took 7 bases from V and 9 from J; bases not matched to a gene: 3. Germline lookup yields CDR1 MNHEY and CDR2 SMNVEV (reference sequence). As DNA, the CDR3 is TGTGCCAGCACCAGGGAGGGCATTCAGTACTTC. Translating gives CASTREGIQYF.

This chain connects TRBV27 to TRBJ1-4; D not resolved. Germline V gene sequence: CDR1 MNHEY, CDR2 SMNVEV (reference sequence). Trimming pared 5 bases from V and 1 base from J, leaving 14 bases between. This CDR3 comprises 16 residues. This chain's CDR3 is CASSPLSRETNEKLFF. The CDR3 DNA follows: TGTGCCAGCAGTCCTCTCTCTCGGGAAACTAATGAAAAACTGTTTTTT. Filled out from reference TRBV27 and TRBJ1-4, the complete variable domain reads EAQVTQNPRYLITVTGKKLTVTCSQNMNHEYMSWYRQDPGLGLRQIYYSMNVEVTDKGDVPEGYKVSRKEKRNFPLILESPSPNQTSLYFCASSPLSRETNEKLFFGSGTQLSVL.

The gene calls are TRBV7-3 and TRBJ2-2, with D tentatively TRBD2 (5 bases). CDR3 size: 15 residues. V was pared by 6 bases and J by 5 bases, with 16 bases between. Germline V gene data show CDR1 as SGHTA and CDR2 as FQGTGA. CDR3 region: CASRPKTSGTGELFF. The CDR3 nucleotides read TGTGCCAGCAGGCCCAAAACGTCGGGGACCGGGGAGCTGTTTTTT.

The rearrangement uses TRBV11-2 and TRBJ2-7; unclear D gene. V lost 1 base, J lost 0 bases, and 7 bases lay in between. CDR1 SGHAT and CDR2 FQNNGV come from the germline V gene. The CDR3 spans 14 residues. The CDR3 DNA reads TGTGCCAGCAGCTTAGCGGACCGCTCCTACGAGCAGTACTTC. Its translation is CASSLADRSYEQYF.

This clone was detected only once. The gene calls are TRBV11-2 and TRBJ2-3; D is ambiguous. The CDR3 consists of 12 residues. Per the germline V gene, CDR1 is SGHAT and CDR2 is FQNNGV. V lost 8 bases to trimming and J lost 3 bases, with 9 bases between them. CDR3 sequence: CASLLGTDTQYF. The CDR3, as DNA: TGTGCCAGCCTTCTAGGGACAGATACGCAGTATTTT.

The gene calls are TRBV27 and TRBJ1-2; D gene uncertain. CDR1 is MNHEY, CDR2 SMNVEV, per germline (reference sequence). Trimming left V 5 bases short and J 5 bases short, with 15 bases between. CDR3 length equals 14 residues. The CDR3 is CASSPSVIRYGYTF. The CDR3 region has the DNA TGTGCCAGCAGTCCCTCTGTAATAAGATATGGCTACACCTTC.

CDR3 nucleotide sequence: TGTGCCAGCAGCTTGGGAGGGGGGAACACCGGGGAGCTGTTTTTT. This sequence encodes CASSLGGGNTGELFF. V usage is TRBV5-6 and J usage is TRBJ2-2, with D possibly matching TRBD1 (6 bases). Trimming shortened V by 0 bases and J by 1 base, and 7 bases separated the two germline ends. The CDR3 is 15 amino acids. Per the germline V gene, CDR1 is SGHDT and CDR2 is YYEEEE.

This chain connects TRBV29-1 to TRBJ2-4; 8 bases align to TRBD1. The J segment lost 7 bases and the V segment lost 3 bases, leaving 8 bases of the junction unmatched. CDR3 length: 14 residues. CDR1 and CDR2 from the germline V gene are SQVTM and ANQGSEA. As DNA, the CDR3 is TGCAGCGTTGAGGGGACAGGAGACGCGAACATTCAGTACTTC. This translates into CSVEGTGDANIQYF. Variable domain in full (rest from reference TRBV29-1 and TRBJ2-4): SAVISQKPSRDICQRGTSLTIQCQVDSQVTMMFWYRQQPGQSLTLIATANQGSEATYESGFVIDKFPISRPNLTFSTLTVSNMSPEDSSIYLCSVEGTGDANIQYFGAGTRLSVL.

CDR3 DNA: TGCGCCAGCAGCACCCCGGGACAGGGTAATGAAAAACTGTTTTTT. This translates into CASSTPGQGNEKLFF. The genes are TRBV5-1 and TRBJ1-4; TRBD1 agrees at 9 bases. The CDR3 extends over 15 amino acids. CDR1 SGHRS and CDR2 YFSETQ come from the germline V gene. Trimming cost V 4 bases and J 4 bases; bases outside gene matches: 5.

The J gene is TRBJ2-6, the V gene TRBV7-8, with a weak D call TRBD2 (5 bases). With 2 bases removed from V and 2 bases from J, the gap between germline ends came to 7 bases. The germline gives CDR1 SGHVS, CDR2 FQNEAQ. The CDR3 contains 15 residues. In nucleotides, the CDR3 is TGTGCCAGCAGCTTACCGAGGGCTGGGGCCAACGTCCTGACTTTC. Protein product: CASSLPRAGANVLTF.

This chain joins TRBV18 and TRBJ1-1; 10 bases map to TRBD1. The CDR3 totals 18 residues. The J segment lost 7 bases and the V segment lost 3 bases, leaving 17 bases of the junction unmatched. Germline-derived CDR1 and CDR2 are KGHSH and LQKENI. CDR3 in amino acids: CASSPTGGARMNDNEAFF. The CDR3 DNA reads as TGTGCCAGCTCACCGACAGGGGGCGCGAGGATGAATGACAATGAAGCTTTCTTT.

The gene calls are TRBV19 and TRBJ2-6; possible D gene TRBD1, 5 bases. In germline, CDR1 is LNHDA, CDR2 SQIVND (reference sequence). V was clipped by 7 bases and J by 0 bases, with 10 bases between them. This CDR3 is built from 15 residues. DNA of the CDR3: TGTGCCAGTAATGGGGCTTCCTCTGGGGCCAACGTCCTGACTTTC. Amino acid sequence: CASNGASSGANVLTF.

This chain joins TRBV12-5 and TRBJ2-7; D ambiguous. With 3 bases removed from V and 2 bases from J, the gap between germline ends came to 8 bases. The CDR3 extends over 13 amino acids. The germline CDR1 and CDR2 sequences are LGHNT and FRNRAP. The CDR3 loop is CASGFGMPYEQYF. The CDR3 bases are TGTGCTAGTGGTTTCGGTATGCCCTACGAGCAGTACTTC.

CDR3 protein: CSVVMAGREYEQYF. In nucleotides, the CDR3 is TGCAGCGTTGTTATGGCGGGACGAGAGTACGAGCAGTACTTC. The rearrangement links TRBV29-1 to TRBJ2-7, with D possibly matching TRBD2 (6 bases). V was cut by 4 bases and J by 4 bases, with 17 bases left in between. Germline-derived CDR1 and CDR2 are SQVTM and ANQGSEA. CDR3 length: 14 residues.

This clone is a singleton in its sample. The V gene is TRBV18, the J gene TRBJ2-7; the match to TRBD1 covers 9 bases. The CDR3 runs to 17 residues. J gave up 2 bases and V 4 bases, and 12 bases lay outside the gene matches. Germline-derived CDR1 and CDR2 are KGHSH and LQKENI. The CDR3: CASSQFRDRETAYEQYF. CDR3 DNA sequence: TGTGCCAGCTCACAGTTCCGGGACAGGGAGACCGCCTACGAGCAGTACTTC.

The V call is TRBV4-3, the J call TRBJ1-5; D may be TRBD1 (6 bases). Per germline, CDR1 LGHNA and CDR2 YSLEER. Between the trimmed V and J ends, which lost 0 bases and 6 bases, there was a span of 21 bases. There are 18 residues in the CDR3. In DNA form, the CDR3 reads TGCGCCAGCAGCCAAGAGGGGGGGCATGGGCGCGCTTTTCAGCCCCAGCATTTT. As protein: CASSQEGGHGRAFQPQHF.

The chain links TRBV7-9 to TRBJ2-7; D ambiguous. Deletions cut 3 bases from V and 3 bases from J, with 18 bases between. Germline assignment: CDR1 SEHNR and CDR2 FQNEAQ (reference sequence). The CDR3 totals 16 residues. CDR3 coding DNA: TGTGCCAGCAGCTTGGAAGAGGACGGACCCTTCTACGAGCAGTACTTC. As protein: CASSLEEDGPFYEQYF. Full variable domain (outside the CDR3, taken from reference TRBV7-9 and TRBJ2-7): DTGVSQNPRHKITKRGQNVTFRCDPISEHNRLYWYRQTLGQGPEFLTYFQNEAQLEKSRLLSDRFSAERPKGSFSTLEIQRTEQGDSAMYLCASSLEEDGPFYEQYFGPGTRLTVT.

The chain recombines TRBV13 with TRBJ2-1; D possibly matches TRBD1 or TRBD2 (5 bases each). Trimming left V 2 bases short and J 0 bases short, with 20 bases between. CDR3 size: 19 residues. The V gene's germline CDR1 is PRHDT and CDR2 FYEKMQ (reference sequence). The CDR3 DNA reads as TGTGCCAGCAGCTTAAGCTTTGGGACCCCGGAGAGCTCCTACAATGAGCAGTTCTTC. This codes for CASSLSFGTPESSYNEQFF.

The chain carries TRBV5-8 and TRBJ2-1; 7 positions match TRBD2. Germline assignment: CDR1 SGHTS and CDR2 YDEGEE. The V gene end was trimmed by 0 bases and the J gene end by 3 bases; junction bases not matched to a gene: 3. The CDR3 runs to 15 residues. In nucleotides, the CDR3 is TGTGCCAGCAGCTTGGGCGGGAGCATCTACAATGAGCAGTTCTTC. Its translation is CASSLGGSIYNEQFF. Using reference TRBV5-8 and TRBJ2-1 for the parts outside the CDR3, the full variable domain is EAGVTQSPTHLIKTRGQQATLRCSPISGHTSVYWYQQALGLGLQFLLWYDEGEERNRGNFPPRFSGRQFPNYSSELNVNALELEDSALYLCASSLGGSIYNEQFFGPGTRLTVL.

The gene calls are TRBV19 and TRBJ2-2; TRBD1 aligns across 7 bases. The germline V gene has CDR1 LNHDA and CDR2 SQIVND (reference sequence). V dropped 5 bases and J dropped 0; count of bases not matched to a gene: 6. The CDR3 loop spans 16 amino acids. DNA for the CDR3: TGTGCCAGTAGTCTCTCGACAGGGTCGAACACCGGGGAGCTGTTTTTT. Translating gives CASSLSTGSNTGELFF. Looking up the rest from reference TRBV19 and TRBJ2-2 gives the full variable domain: DGGITQSPKYLFRKEGQNVTLSCEQNLNHDAMYWYRQDPGQGLRLIYYSQIVNDFQKGDIAEGYSVSREKKESFPLTVTSAQKNPTAFYLCASSLSTGSNTGELFFGEGSRLTVL.

This sequence joins TRBV4-3 and TRBJ2-2; unclear D gene. This CDR3 comprises 16 residues. CDR1 is LGHNA and CDR2 is YSLEER in the germline V gene. V shed 0 bases and J shed 2 bases, with 10 bases lying between them. CDR3 nucleotide sequence: TGCGCCAGCAGCCAAGAAGTAAGGAGTAACACCGGGGAGCTGTTTTTT. As protein: CASSQEVRSNTGELFF.